Listed below are T cell receptor beta chains from one sample, sequenced in a study of T-cell memory formation after mild COVID-19. MiXCR was run by TCRdb on the 5' RACE reads, yielding one entry per CDR3 protein. The sample records more than 350,000 distinct CDR3 sequences, more than 15% being singletons. The sequencing input was PBMCs or a T cell subset sorted from them (not recorded which). The receptors were gathered from a man in his late teens or twenties who had mild COVID-19 (a few samples of this study predate the infection). Cell type and time point are not known. The CDR3 runs from the conserved cysteine through the conserved F or W. Fields, in order: J gene, D gene, clone size, V gene, CDR3 protein, CDR3 DNA. The D gene is left open where the match is weak. The size entry is marked missing in some rows and otherwise reads once, few, many or a size class.

j_call: TRBJ1-5; d_call: -; clone_size: few; v_call: TRBV12-3/TRBV12-4; cdr3_aa: CASSPIGLYQPQHF; cdr3_nt: TGTGCCAGCAGTCCGATCGGACTTTATCAGCCCCAGCATTTT
j_call: TRBJ1-1; d_call: TRBD1; clone_size: -; v_call: TRBV6-1; cdr3_aa: CASSGDREAKAFF; cdr3_nt: TGTGCCAGCAGCGGTGACAGGGAGGCTAAAGCTTTCTTT
j_call: TRBJ2-7; d_call: -; clone_size: few; v_call: TRBV7-9; cdr3_aa: CASSFPSRSEEQYF; cdr3_nt: TGTGCCAGCAGCTTCCCTTCCAGATCTGAAGAGCAGTACTTC
j_call: TRBJ2-1; d_call: TRBD2; clone_size: -; v_call: TRBV3-1; cdr3_aa: CASSQVGSGGIYNEQFF; cdr3_nt: TGTGCCAGCAGCCAAGTTGGGAGCGGGGGGATCTACAATGAGCAGTTCTTC
j_call: TRBJ1-6; d_call: -; clone_size: few; v_call: TRBV4-1; cdr3_aa: CASSQEVESPLHF; cdr3_nt: TGCGCCAGCAGCCAAGAGGTGGAGTCACCCCTCCACTTT
j_call: TRBJ1-1; d_call: -; clone_size: few; v_call: TRBV12-3/TRBV12-4; cdr3_aa: CASTRGLEGTEAFF; cdr3_nt: TGTGCCAGCACCCGGGGTTTAGAGGGAACTGAAGCTTTCTTT
j_call: TRBJ2-5; d_call: -; clone_size: few; v_call: TRBV7-3; cdr3_aa: CASSLNDGAQETQYF; cdr3_nt: TGTGCCAGCAGCTTAAATGACGGGGCGCAAGAGACCCAGTACTTC
j_call: TRBJ2-5; d_call: -; clone_size: -; v_call: TRBV12-3/TRBV12-4; cdr3_aa: CASNSQIQETQYF; cdr3_nt: TGTGCCAGCAATAGCCAGATCCAAGAGACCCAGTACTTC
j_call: TRBJ1-2; d_call: -; clone_size: many; v_call: TRBV7-2; cdr3_aa: CASSLMTSPGGYTF; cdr3_nt: TGTGCCAGCAGCTTAATGACTAGTCCAGGCGGCTACACCTTC
j_call: TRBJ1-1; d_call: TRBD1; clone_size: -; v_call: TRBV18; cdr3_aa: CASSPTGGRPVEAFF; cdr3_nt: TGTGCCAGCTCCCCTACAGGGGGCCGGCCCGTTGAAGCTTTCTTT
j_call: TRBJ2-1; d_call: -; clone_size: -; v_call: TRBV27; cdr3_aa: CASSLKFSWQGRIYEQFF; cdr3_nt: TGTGCCAGCAGTTTAAAATTTTCGTGGCAGGGTCGGATCTATGAGCAGTTCTTC
j_call: TRBJ2-5; d_call: TRBD1; clone_size: -; v_call: TRBV6-2/TRBV6-3; cdr3_aa: CASSQGTGGSEETQYF; cdr3_nt: TGTGCCAGCAGCCAAGGGACAGGGGGATCGGAAGAGACCCAGTACTTC
j_call: TRBJ2-1; d_call: -; clone_size: -; v_call: TRBV7-7; cdr3_aa: CASSYTSNNEQFF; cdr3_nt: TGTGCTAGCAGCTATACTAGCAACAATGAGCAGTTCTTC
j_call: TRBJ2-5; d_call: -; clone_size: -; v_call: TRBV5-1; cdr3_aa: CASSLAGTAFQETQYF; cdr3_nt: TGCGCCAGCAGCTTGGCTGGGACGGCGTTCCAAGAGACCCAGTACTTC
j_call: TRBJ2-3; d_call: -; clone_size: -; v_call: TRBV6-6; cdr3_aa: CASSTSSDTQYF; cdr3_nt: TGTGCCAGCAGTACTTCATCAGATACGCAGTATTTT
j_call: TRBJ1-2; d_call: TRBD1; clone_size: -; v_call: TRBV20-1; cdr3_aa: CSATHRGQVYGYTF; cdr3_nt: TGCAGTGCTACCCACAGGGGGCAGGTCTATGGCTACACCTTC
j_call: TRBJ2-5; d_call: -; clone_size: -; v_call: TRBV7-3; cdr3_aa: CASSFAGRQETQYF; cdr3_nt: TGTGCCAGCAGCTTTGCGGGACGCCAAGAGACCCAGTACTTC
j_call: TRBJ2-1; d_call: -; clone_size: few; v_call: TRBV9; cdr3_aa: CASSVAWGAGEQFF; cdr3_nt: TGTGCCAGCAGCGTAGCTTGGGGGGCGGGTGAGCAGTTCTTC
j_call: TRBJ2-3; d_call: -; clone_size: -; v_call: TRBV5-1; cdr3_aa: CASSSQGSSTDTQYF; cdr3_nt: TGCGCCAGCAGCTCGCAGGGTTCTAGCACAGATACGCAGTATTTT
j_call: TRBJ2-3; d_call: TRBD2; clone_size: -; v_call: TRBV5-1; cdr3_aa: CASSLVTSRVPTDTQYF; cdr3_nt: TGCGCCAGCAGCTTGGTGACTAGCCGGGTCCCCACAGATACGCAGTATTTT
j_call: TRBJ1-2; d_call: TRBD1; clone_size: -; v_call: TRBV7-6; cdr3_aa: CASSPQGSLGQGNYGYTF; cdr3_nt: TGTGCCAGCAGCCCCCAGGGGTCCTTGGGACAGGGGAACTATGGCTACACCTTC
j_call: TRBJ2-7; d_call: TRBD2; clone_size: few; v_call: TRBV5-1; cdr3_aa: CASTTQRGATYEQYF; cdr3_nt: TGCGCCAGCACCACCCAGCGGGGGGCTACCTACGAGCAGTACTTC